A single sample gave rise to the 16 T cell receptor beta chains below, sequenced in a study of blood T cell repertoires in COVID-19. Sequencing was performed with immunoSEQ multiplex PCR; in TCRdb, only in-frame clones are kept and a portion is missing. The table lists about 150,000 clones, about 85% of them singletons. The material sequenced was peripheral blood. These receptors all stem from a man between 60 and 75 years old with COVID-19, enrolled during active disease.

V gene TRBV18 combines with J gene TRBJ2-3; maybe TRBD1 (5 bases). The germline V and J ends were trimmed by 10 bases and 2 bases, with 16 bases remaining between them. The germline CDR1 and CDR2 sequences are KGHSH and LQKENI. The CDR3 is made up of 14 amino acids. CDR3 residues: CATQGERPTDTQYF. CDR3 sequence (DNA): TGTGCCACCCAGGGTGAGCGACCCACAGATACGCAGTATTTT. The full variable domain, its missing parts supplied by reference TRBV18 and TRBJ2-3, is NAGVMQNPRHLVRRRGQEARLRCSPMKGHSHVYWYRQLPEEGLKFMVYLQKENIIDESGMPKERFSAEFPKEGPSILRIQQVVRGDSAAYFCATQGERPTDTQYFGPGTRLTVL.

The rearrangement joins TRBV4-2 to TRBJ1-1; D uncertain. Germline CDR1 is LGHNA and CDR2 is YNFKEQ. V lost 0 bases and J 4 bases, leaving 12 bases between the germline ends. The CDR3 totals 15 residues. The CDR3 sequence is CASSQDYIHPTEAFF. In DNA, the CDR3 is TGTGCCAGCAGCCAAGATTATATACATCCCACTGAAGCTTTCTTT.

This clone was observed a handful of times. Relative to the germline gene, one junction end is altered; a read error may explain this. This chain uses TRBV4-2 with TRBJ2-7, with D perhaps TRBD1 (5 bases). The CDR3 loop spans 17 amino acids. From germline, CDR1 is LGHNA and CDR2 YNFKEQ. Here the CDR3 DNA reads TGTGCCAGCAGCCAAGATCTCGACACAGGTTACTCCAACGAGCAGTACTTC. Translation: CASSQDLDTGYSNEQYF.

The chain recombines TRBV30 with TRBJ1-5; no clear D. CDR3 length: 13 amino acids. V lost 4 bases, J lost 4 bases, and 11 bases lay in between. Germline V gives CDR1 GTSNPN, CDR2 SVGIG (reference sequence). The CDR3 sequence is CAWTRSGNQPQHF. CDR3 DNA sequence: TGTGCCTGGACAAGATCGGGAAATCAGCCCCAGCATTTT.

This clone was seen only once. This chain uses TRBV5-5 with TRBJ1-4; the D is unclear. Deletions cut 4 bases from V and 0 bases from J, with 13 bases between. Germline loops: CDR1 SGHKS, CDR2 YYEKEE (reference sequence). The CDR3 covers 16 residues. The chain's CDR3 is CASSPREGSTNEKLFF. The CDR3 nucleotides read TGTGCCAGCAGCCCACGTGAGGGCTCAACTAATGAAAAACTGTTTTTT.

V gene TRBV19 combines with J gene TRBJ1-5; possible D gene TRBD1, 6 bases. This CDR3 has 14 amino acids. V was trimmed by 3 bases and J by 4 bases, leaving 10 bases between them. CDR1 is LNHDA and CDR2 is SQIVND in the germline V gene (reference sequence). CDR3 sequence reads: CASSIQTGNQPQHF. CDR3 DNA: TGTGCCAGTAGTATTCAGACAGGAAATCAGCCCCAGCATTTT.

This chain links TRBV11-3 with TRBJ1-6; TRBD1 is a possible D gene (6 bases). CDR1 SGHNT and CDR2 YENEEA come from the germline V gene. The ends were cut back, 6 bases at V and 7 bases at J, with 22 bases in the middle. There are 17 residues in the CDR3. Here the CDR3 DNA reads TGTGCCAGCAGTAAGGGGACGGTGGGGGCACAAAATTCACCCCTCCACTTT. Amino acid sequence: CASSKGTVGAQNSPLHF.

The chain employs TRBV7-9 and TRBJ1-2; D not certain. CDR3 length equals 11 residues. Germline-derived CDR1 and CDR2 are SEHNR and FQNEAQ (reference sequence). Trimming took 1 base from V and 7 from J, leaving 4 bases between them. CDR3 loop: CASSLVSGYTF. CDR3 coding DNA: TGTGCCAGCAGCTTAGTATCTGGCTACACCTTC.

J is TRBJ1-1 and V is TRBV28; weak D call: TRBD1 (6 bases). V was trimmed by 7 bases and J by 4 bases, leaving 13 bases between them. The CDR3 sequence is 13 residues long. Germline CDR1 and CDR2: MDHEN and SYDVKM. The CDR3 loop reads CASKVQGGTEAFF. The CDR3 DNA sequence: TGTGCCAGCAAGGTACAGGGTGGCACTGAAGCTTTCTTT.

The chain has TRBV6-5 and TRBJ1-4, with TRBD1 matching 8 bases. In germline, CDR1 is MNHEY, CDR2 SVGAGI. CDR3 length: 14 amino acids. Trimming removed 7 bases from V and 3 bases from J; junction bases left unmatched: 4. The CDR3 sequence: CASTLGQANEKLFF. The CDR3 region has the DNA TGTGCCAGCACCCTGGGACAGGCTAATGAAAAACTGTTTTTT.

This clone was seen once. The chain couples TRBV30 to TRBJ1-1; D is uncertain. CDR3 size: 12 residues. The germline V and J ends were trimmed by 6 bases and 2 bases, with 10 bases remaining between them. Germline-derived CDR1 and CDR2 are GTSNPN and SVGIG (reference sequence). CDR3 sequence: CACARVNTEAFF. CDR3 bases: TGTGCCTGTGCGCGGGTCAACACTGAAGCTTTCTTT. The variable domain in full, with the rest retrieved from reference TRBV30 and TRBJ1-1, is SQTIHQWPATLVQPVGSPLSLECTVEGTSNPNLYWYRQAAGRGLQLLFYSVGIGQISSEVPQNLSASRPQDRQFILSSKKLLLSDSGFYLCACARVNTEAFFGQGTRLTVV.

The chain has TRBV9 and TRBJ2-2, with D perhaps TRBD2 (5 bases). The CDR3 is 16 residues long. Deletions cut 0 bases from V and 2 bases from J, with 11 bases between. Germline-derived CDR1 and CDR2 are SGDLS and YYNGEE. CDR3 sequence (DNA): TGTGCCAGCAGCGTAGATCAGCGGAGCAACACCGGGGAGCTGTTTTTT. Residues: CASSVDQRSNTGELFF.

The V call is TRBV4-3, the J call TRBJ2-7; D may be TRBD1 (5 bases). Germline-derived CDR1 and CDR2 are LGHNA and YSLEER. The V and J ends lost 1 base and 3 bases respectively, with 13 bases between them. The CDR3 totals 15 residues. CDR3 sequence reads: CASSQVADKNYEQYF. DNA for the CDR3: TGCGCCAGCAGCCAAGTGGCGGACAAGAACTACGAGCAGTACTTC.

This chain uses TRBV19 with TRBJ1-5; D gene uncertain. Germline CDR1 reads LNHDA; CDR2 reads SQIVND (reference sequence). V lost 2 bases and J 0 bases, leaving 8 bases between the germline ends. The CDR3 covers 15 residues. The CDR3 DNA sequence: TGTGCCAGTAGTATATGGTCAGTTAGCAATCAGCCCCAGCATTTT. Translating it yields CASSIWSVSNQPQHF. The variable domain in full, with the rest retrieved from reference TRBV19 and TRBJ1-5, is DGGITQSPKYLFRKEGQNVTLSCEQNLNHDAMYWYRQDPGQGLRLIYYSQIVNDFQKGDIAEGYSVSREKKESFPLTVTSAQKNPTAFYLCASSIWSVSNQPQHFGDGTRLSIL.

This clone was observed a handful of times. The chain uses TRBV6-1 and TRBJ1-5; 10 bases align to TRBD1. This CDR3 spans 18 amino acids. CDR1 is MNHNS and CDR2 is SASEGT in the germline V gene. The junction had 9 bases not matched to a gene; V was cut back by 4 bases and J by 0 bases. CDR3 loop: CASSAGVGTGVSNQPQHF. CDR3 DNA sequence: TGTGCCAGCAGTGCCGGGGTTGGGACAGGGGTTAGCAATCAGCCCCAGCATTTT.

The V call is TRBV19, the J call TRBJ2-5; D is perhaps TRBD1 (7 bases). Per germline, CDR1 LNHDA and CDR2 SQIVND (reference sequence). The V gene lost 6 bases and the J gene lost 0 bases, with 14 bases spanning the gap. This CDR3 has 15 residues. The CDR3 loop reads CASSGAGGNQETQYF. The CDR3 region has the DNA TGTGCCAGTAGCGGTGCAGGGGGGAACCAAGAGACCCAGTACTTC. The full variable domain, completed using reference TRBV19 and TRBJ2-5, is DGGITQSPKYLFRKEGQNVTLSCEQNLNHDAMYWYRQDPGQGLRLIYYSQIVNDFQKGDIAEGYSVSREKKESFPLTVTSAQKNPTAFYLCASSGAGGNQETQYFGPGTRLLVL.